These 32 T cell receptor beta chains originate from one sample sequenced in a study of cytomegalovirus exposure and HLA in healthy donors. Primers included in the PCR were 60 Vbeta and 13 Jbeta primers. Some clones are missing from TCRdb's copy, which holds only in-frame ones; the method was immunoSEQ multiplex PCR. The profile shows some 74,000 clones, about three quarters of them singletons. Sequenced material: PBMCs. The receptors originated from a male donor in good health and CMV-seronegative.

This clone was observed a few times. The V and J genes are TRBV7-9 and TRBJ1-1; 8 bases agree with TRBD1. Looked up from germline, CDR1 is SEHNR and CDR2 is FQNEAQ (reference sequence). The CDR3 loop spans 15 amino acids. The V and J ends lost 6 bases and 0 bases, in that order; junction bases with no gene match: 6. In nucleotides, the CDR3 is TGTGCCAGCAGGGGCCGGGACAGGATGAACACTGAAGCTTTCTTT. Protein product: CASRGRDRMNTEAFF.

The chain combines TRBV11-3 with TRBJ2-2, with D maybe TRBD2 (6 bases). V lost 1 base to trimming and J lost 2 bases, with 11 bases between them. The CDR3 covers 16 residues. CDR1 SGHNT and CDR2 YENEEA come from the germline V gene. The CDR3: CASSLGGRGNTGELFF. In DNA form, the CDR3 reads TGTGCCAGCAGCTTAGGTGGGCGGGGTAACACCGGGGAGCTGTTTTTT.

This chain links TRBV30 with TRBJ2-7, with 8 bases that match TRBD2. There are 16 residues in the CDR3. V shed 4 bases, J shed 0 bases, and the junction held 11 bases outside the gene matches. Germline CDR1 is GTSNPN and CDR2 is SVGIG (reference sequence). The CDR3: CAWTGGLAGISYEQYF. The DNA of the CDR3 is TGTGCCTGGACCGGGGGGTTAGCGGGAATCTCCTACGAGCAGTACTTC. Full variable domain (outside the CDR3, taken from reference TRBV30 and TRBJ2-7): SQTIHQWPATLVQPVGSPLSLECTVEGTSNPNLYWYRQAAGRGLQLLFYSVGIGQISSEVPQNLSASRPQDRQFILSSKKLLLSDSGFYLCAWTGGLAGISYEQYFGPGTRLTVT.

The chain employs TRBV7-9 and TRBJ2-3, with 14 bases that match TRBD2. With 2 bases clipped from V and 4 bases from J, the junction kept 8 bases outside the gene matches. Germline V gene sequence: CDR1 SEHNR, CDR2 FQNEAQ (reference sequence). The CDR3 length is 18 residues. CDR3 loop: CASSLRGRLAGGPDTQYF. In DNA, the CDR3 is TGTGCCAGCAGCTTACGGGGGCGACTAGCGGGAGGGCCAGATACGCAGTATTTT.

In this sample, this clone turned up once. The CDR3 loop is CASSHSWSTDTQYF. Here the CDR3 DNA reads TGTGCCAGCAGCCACAGTTGGTCCACAGATACGCAGTATTTT. This sequence joins TRBV14 and TRBJ2-3; the D is unclear. The V end lost 3 bases, the J end lost 2 bases, and 9 bases lay between the germline ends. The germline V gene encodes CDR1 SGHDN and CDR2 FVKESK. This CDR3 has 14 amino acids.

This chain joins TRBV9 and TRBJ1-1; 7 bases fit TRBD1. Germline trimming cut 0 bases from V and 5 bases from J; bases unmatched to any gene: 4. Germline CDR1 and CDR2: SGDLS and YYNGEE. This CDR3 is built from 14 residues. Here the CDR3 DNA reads TGTGCCAGCAGCGTAGGACAGGGAACGACTGAAGCTTTCTTT. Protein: CASSVGQGTTEAFF.

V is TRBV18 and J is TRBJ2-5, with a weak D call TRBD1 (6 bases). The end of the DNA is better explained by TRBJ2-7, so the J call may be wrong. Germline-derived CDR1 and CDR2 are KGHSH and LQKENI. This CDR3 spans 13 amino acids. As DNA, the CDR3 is TGTGCCAGCTCACCTGGCAGGGGATACGAGCAGTACTTC. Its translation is CASSPGRGYEQYF.

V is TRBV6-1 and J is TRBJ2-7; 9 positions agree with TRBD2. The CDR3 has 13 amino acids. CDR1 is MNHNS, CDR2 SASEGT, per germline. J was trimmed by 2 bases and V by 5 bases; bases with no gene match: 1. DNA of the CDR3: TGTGCCAGCAGTCTAGCGGGACCCTACGAGCAGTACTTC. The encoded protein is CASSLAGPYEQYF.

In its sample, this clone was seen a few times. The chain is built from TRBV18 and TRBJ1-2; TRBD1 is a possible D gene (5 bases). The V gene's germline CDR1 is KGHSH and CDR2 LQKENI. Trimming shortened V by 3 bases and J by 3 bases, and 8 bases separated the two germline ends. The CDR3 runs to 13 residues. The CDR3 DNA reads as TGTGCCAGCTCACCCTCCAGGGACTATGGCTACACCTTC. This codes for CASSPSRDYGYTF.

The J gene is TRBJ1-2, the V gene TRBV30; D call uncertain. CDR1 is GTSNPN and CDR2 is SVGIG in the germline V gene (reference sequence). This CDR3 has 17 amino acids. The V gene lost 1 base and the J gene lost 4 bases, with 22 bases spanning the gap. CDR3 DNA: TGTGCCTGGAGTGCCAGCGGGGATTTAAAGTTCGGCTATGGCTACACCTTC. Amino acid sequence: CAWSASGDLKFGYGYTF.

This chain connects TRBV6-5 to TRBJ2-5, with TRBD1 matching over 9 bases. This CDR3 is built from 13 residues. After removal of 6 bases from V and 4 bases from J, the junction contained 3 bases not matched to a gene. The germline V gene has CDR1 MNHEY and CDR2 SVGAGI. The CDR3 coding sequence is TGTGCCAGCAGAAGGACAGGGGTAGAGACCCAGTACTTC. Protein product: CASRRTGVETQYF.

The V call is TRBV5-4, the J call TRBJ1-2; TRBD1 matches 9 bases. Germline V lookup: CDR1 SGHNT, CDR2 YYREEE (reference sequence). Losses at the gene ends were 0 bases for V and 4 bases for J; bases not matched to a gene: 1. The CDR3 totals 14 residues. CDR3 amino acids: CASSLEDRGYGYTF. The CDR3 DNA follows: TGTGCCAGCAGCTTGGAGGACAGGGGCTATGGCTACACCTTC.

CDR3: CASSYGQGATNEKLFF. The CDR3 DNA is TGTGCCAGCAGCTACGGACAGGGCGCAACTAATGAAAAACTGTTTTTT. V usage is TRBV5-5 and J usage is TRBJ1-4, with 8 bases that match TRBD1. The CDR3 length is 16 residues. CDR1 SGHKS and CDR2 YYEKEE come from the germline V gene (reference sequence). V shed 3 bases, J shed 0 bases, and the junction held 4 bases outside the gene matches.

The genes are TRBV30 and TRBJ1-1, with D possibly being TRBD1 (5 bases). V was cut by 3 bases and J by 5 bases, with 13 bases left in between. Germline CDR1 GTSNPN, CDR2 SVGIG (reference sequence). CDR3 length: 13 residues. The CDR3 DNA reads TGTGCCTGGAGCCACAGGAAGGGGACTGAAGCTTTCTTT. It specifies CAWSHRKGTEAFF.

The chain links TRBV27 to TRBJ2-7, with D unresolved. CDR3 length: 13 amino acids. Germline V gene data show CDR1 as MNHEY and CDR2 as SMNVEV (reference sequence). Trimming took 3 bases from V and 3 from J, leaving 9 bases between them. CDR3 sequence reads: CASSLGAYYEQYF. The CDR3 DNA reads TGTGCCAGCAGTTTGGGCGCCTACTACGAGCAGTACTTC.

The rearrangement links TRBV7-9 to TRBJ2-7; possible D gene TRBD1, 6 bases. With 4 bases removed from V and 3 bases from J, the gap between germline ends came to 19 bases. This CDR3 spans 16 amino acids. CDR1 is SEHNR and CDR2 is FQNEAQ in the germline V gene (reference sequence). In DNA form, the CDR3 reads TGTGCCAGCAGCTCATACCTACTTACAGGGAACTACGAGCAGTACTTC. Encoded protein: CASSSYLLTGNYEQYF.

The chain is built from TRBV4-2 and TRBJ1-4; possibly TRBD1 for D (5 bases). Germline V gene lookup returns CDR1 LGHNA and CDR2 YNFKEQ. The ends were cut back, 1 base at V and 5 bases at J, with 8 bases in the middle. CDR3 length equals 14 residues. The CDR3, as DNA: TGTGCCAGCAGCCAAGGGCAGGGAAATGAAAAACTGTTTTTT. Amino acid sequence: CASSQGQGNEKLFF.

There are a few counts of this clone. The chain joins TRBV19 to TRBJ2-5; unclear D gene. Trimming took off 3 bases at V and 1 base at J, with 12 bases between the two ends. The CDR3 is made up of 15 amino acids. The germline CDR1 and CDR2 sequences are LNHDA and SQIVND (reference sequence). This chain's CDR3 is CASSINIPGQETQYF. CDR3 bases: TGTGCCAGTAGTATTAATATTCCCGGCCAAGAGACCCAGTACTTC.

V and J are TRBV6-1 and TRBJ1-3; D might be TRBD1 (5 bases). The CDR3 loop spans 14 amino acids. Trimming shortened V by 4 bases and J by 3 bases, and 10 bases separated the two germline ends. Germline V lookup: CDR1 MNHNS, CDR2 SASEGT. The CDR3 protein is CASSGRGFGNTIYF. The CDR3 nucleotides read TGTGCCAGCAGTGGGAGGGGATTTGGAAACACCATATATTTT.

The DNA of the CDR3 is TGCGCCAGCAGCCCCACCTCAGGGGGTTACTACTACGAGCAGTACTTC. The encoded protein is CASSPTSGGYYYEQYF. The rearrangement uses TRBV5-1 and TRBJ2-7, with 7 bases aligning to TRBD1. The V gene end was trimmed by 4 bases and the J gene end by 3 bases; junction bases not matched to a gene: 13. The germline V gene has CDR1 SGHRS and CDR2 YFSETQ. This CDR3 contains 16 residues.

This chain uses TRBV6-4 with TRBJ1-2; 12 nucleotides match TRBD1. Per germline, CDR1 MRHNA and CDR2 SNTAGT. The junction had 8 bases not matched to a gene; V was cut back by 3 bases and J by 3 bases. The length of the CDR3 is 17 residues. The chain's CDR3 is CASSESAGTGGHYGYTF. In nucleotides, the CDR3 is TGTGCCAGCAGTGAGTCCGCCGGGACAGGGGGCCACTATGGCTACACCTTC.

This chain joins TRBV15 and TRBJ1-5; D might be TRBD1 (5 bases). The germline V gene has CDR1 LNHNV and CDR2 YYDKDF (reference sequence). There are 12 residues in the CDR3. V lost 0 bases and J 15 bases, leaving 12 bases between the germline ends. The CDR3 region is CATSRDKGQGHF. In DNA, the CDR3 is TGTGCCACCAGCAGAGACAAGGGGCAGGGGCATTTT.

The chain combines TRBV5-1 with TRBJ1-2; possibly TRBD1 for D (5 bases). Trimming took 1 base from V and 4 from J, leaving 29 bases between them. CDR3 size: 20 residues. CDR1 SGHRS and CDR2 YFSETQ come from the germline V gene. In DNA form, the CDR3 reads TGCGCCAGCAGCTTGAGCGGGGAGGGACCACCACCCCGCTTAGCCTATGGCTACACCTTC. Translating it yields CASSLSGEGPPPRLAYGYTF.

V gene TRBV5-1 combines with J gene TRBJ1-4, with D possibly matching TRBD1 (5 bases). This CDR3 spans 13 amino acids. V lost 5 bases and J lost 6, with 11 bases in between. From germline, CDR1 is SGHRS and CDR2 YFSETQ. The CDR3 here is CASRPSGDEKLFF. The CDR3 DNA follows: TGCGCCAGCAGGCCGTCGGGGGATGAAAAACTGTTTTTT. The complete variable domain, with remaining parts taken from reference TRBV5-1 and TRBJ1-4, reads KAGVTQTPRYLIKTRGQQVTLSCSPISGHRSVSWYQQTPGQGLQFLFEYFSETQRNKGNFPGRFSGRQFSNSRSEMNVSTLELGDSALYLCASRPSGDEKLFFGSGTQLSVL.

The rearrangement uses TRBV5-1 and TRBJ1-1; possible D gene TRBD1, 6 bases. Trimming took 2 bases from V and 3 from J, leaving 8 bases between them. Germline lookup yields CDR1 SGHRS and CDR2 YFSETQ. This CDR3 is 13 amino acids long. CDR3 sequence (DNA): TGCGCCAGCAGCTTACAGGGTCACACTGAAGCTTTCTTT. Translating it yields CASSLQGHTEAFF.

The CDR3 DNA reads TGTGCCAGCAGCGTAGCTGAGCGTCAAGAGACCCAGTACTTC. Translated: CASSVAERQETQYF. The V and J genes are TRBV9 and TRBJ2-5; no definite D call. The CDR3 length is 14 residues. V lost 0 bases and J lost 2, with 8 bases in between. CDR1 and CDR2 from the germline V gene are SGDLS and YYNGEE.

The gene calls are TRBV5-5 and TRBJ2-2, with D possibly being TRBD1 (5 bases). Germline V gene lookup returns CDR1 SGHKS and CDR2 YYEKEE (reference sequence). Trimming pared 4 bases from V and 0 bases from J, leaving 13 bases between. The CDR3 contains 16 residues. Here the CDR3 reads CASSGARTSNTGELFF. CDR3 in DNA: TGTGCCAGCAGCGGGGCGAGGACCTCGAACACCGGGGAGCTGTTTTTT.

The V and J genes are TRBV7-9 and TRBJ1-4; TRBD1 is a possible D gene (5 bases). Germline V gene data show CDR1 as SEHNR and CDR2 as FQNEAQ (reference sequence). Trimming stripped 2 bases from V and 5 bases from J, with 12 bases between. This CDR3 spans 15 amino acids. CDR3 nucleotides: TGTGCCAGCAGCTTATCTTCCAGGGTAAATGAAAAACTGTTTTTT. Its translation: CASSLSSRVNEKLFF.

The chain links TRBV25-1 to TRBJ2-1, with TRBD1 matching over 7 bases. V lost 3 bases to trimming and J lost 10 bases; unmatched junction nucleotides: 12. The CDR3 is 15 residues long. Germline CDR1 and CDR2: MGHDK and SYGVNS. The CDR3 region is CASSESDRYRPEQFF. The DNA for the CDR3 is TGTGCCAGCAGTGAGTCGGACAGGTATCGGCCCGAGCAGTTCTTC.

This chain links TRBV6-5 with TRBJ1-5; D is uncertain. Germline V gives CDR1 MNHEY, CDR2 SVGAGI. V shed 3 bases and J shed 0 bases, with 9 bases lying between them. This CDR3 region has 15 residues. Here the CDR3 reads CASSYNGDSNQPQHF. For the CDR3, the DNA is TGTGCCAGCAGTTATAACGGGGATAGCAATCAGCCCCAGCATTTT.

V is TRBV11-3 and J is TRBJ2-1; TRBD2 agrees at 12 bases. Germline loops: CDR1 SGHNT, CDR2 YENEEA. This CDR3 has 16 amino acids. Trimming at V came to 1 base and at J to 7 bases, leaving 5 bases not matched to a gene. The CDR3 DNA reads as TGTGCCAGCAGCTTAGGACTAGCGGGGGCTCGGAATGAGCAGTTCTTC. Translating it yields CASSLGLAGARNEQFF.

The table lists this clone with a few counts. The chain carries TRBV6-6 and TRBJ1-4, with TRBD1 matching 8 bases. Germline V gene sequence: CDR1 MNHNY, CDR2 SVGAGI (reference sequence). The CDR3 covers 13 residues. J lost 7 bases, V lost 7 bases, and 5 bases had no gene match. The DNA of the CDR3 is TGTGCCAGCATTGCAGGGGGCGGTGAAAAACTGTTTTTT. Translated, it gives CASIAGGGEKLFF.